The entry that follows covers one TCR beta chain sequence. Its specificity is unknown. This CDR3 region has 16 residues. The J segment lost 3 bases and the V segment lost 7 bases, leaving 11 bases of the junction unmatched. Germline V gives CDR1 SGHTA, CDR2 FQGNSA. This sample stems from a study of cytomegalovirus exposure and HLA in healthy donors. About the research overall: The platform used for the 100 to 150 validation repertoires matched that of the roughly 720 first-cohort repertoires, a later analysis reported. Findings and caveats of the study: Researchers counted around 160 TCR beta chains as cytomegalovirus-associated. Generally TCR sequences proved uncommon, though certain public TCRs appeared in numerous donors.

TCRdb keeps only in-frame clones here, not all; method: immunoSEQ multiplex PCR. The sample lists over 150,000 clones; 85% to 90% were seen once. Separate from the roughly 700-subject first cohort was the roughly 120-subject validation cohort, to which the donors belonged. The sequenced sample consisted of PBMCs. The rearrangement joins TRBV7-2 to TRBJ2-2, with 7 nucleotides matching TRBD1. This clonotype was sampled from a man aged 18 to 29 in good health and CMV-seropositive. The CDR3 DNA is TGTGCCAGCACCCTCGCCGGGACAGTTTACACCGGGGAGCTGTTTTTT. Residues: CASTLAGTVYTGELFF. Looking up the rest from reference TRBV7-2 and TRBJ2-2 gives the full variable domain: GAGVSQSPSNKVTEKGKDVELRCDPISGHTALYWYRQSLGQGLEFLIYFQGNSAPDKSGLPSDRFSAERTGGSVSTLTIQRTQQEDSAVYLCASTLAGTVYTGELFFGEGSRLTVL.